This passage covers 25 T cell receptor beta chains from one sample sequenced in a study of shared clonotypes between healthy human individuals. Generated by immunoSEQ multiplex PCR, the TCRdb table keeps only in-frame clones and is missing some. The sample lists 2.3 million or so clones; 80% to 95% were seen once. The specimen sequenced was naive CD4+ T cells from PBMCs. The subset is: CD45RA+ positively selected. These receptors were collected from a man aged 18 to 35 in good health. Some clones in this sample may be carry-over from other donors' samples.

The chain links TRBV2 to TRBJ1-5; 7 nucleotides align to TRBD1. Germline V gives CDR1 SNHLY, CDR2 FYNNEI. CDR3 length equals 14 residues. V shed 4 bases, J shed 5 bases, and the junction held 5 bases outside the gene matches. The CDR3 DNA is TGTGCCAGCAGTGCGGGACAGCAACATCAGCCCCAGCATTTT. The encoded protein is CASSAGQQHQPQHF.

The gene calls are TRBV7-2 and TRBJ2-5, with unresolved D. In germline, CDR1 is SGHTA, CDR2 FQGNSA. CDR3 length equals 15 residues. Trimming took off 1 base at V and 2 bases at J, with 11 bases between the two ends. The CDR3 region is CASSLDGARQETQYF. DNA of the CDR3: TGTGCCAGCAGCTTAGATGGTGCGCGGCAAGAGACCCAGTACTTC.

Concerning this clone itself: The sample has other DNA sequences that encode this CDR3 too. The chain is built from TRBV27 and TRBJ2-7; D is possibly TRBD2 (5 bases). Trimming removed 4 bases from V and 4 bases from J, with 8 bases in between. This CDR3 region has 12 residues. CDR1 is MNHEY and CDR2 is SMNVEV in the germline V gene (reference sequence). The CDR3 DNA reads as TGTGCCAGCAGTTCAAGAGGGTACGAGCAGTACTTC. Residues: CASSSRGYEQYF.

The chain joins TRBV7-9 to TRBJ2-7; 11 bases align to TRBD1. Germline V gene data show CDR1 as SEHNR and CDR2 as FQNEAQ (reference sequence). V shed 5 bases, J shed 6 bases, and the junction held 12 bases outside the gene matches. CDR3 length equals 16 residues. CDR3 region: CASSPISGTGGSEQYF. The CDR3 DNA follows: TGTGCCAGCAGCCCCATTTCCGGGACAGGGGGGTCCGAGCAGTACTTC.

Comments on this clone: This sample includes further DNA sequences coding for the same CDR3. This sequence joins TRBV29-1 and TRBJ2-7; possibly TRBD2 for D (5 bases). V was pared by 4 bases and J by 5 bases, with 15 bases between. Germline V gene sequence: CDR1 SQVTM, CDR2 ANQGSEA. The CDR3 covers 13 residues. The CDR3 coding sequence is TGCAGCGTTGTGAGGGCGGGTGGGGACGAGCAGTACTTC. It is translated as CSVVRAGGDEQYF.

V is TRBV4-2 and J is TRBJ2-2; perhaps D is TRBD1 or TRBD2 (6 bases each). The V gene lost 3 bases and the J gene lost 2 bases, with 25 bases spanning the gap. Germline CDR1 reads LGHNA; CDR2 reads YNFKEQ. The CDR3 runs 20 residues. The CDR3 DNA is TGTGCCAGCAGCCACGACCGGCTTGGGGGGCCTCTTAAAAACACCGGGGAGCTGTTTTTT. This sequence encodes CASSHDRLGGPLKNTGELFF.

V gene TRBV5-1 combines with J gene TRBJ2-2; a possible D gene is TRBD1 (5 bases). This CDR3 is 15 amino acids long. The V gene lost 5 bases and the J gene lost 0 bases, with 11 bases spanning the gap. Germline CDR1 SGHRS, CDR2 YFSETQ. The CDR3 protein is CASRLTVANTGELFF. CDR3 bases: TGCGCCAGCAGGCTGACAGTCGCGAACACCGGGGAGCTGTTTTTT.

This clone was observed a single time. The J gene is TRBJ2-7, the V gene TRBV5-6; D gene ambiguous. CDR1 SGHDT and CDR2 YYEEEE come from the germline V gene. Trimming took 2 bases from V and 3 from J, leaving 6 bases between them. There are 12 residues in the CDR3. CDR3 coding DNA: TGTGCCAGCAGCTTCAACCGCTACGAGCAGTACTTC. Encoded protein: CASSFNRYEQYF.

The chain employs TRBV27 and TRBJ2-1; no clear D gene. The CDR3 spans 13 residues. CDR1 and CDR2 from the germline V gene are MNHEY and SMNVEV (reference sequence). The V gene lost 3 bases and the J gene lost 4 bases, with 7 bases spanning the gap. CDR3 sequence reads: CASSLSTYNEQFF. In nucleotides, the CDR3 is TGTGCCAGCAGTTTGTCAACTTACAATGAGCAGTTCTTC.

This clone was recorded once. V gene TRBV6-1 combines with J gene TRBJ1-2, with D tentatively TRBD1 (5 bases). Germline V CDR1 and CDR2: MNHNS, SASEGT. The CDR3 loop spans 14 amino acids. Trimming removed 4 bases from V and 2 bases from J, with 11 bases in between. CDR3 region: CASSVRDGNYGYTF. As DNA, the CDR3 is TGTGCCAGCAGTGTGAGGGACGGGAACTATGGCTACACCTTC.

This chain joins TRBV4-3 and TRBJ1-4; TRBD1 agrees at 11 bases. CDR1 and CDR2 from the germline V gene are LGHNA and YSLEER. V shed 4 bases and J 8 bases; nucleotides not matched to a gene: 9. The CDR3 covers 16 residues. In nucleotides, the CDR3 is TGCGCCAGCAGCCCCAAAGGGGGACAGGGGGGGGAAAAACTGTTTTTT. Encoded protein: CASSPKGGQGGEKLFF.

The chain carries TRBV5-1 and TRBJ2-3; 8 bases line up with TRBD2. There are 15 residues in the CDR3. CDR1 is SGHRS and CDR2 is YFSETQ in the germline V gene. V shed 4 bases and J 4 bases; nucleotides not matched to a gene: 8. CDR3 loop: CASSPGLAGSDTQYF. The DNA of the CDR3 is TGCGCCAGCAGCCCCGGGCTAGCGGGTTCAGATACGCAGTATTTT.

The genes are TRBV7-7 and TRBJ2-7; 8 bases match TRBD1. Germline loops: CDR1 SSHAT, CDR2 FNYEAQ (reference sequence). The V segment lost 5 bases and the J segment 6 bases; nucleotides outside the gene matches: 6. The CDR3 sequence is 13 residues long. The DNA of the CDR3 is TGTGCCAGCAGCGTGGGACAGGCCGGCGAGCAGTACTTC. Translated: CASSVGQAGEQYF.

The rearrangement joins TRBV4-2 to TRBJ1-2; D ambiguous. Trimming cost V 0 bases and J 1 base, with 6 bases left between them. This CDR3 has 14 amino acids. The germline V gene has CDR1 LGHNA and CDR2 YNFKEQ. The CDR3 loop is CASSQDSNNYGYTF. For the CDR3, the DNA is TGTGCCAGCAGCCAAGACAGCAATAACTATGGCTACACCTTC.

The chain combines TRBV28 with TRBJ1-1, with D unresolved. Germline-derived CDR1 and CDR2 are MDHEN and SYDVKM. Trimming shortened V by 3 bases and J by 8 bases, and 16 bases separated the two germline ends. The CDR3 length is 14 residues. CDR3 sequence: CASSFRGSVVEAFF. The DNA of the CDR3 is TGTGCCAGCAGTTTCCGGGGATCAGTTGTCGAAGCTTTCTTT. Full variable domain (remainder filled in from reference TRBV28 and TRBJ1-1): DVKVTQSSRYLVKRTGEKVFLECVQDMDHENMFWYRQDPGLGLRLIYFSYDVKMKEKGDIPEGYSVSREKKERFSLILESASTNQTSMYLCASSFRGSVVEAFFGQGTRLTVV.

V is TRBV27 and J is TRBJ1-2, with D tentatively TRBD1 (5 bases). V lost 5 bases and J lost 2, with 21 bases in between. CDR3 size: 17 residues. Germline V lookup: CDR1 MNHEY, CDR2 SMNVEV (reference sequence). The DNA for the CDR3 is TGTGCCAGCAGTCCCTCCGGGACCCGACTTCGAAACTATGGCTACACCTTC. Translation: CASSPSGTRLRNYGYTF.

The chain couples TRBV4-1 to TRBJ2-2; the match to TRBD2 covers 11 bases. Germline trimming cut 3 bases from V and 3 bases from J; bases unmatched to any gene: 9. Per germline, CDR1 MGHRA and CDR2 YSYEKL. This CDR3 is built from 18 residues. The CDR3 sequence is CASSQAGLAGGDTGELFF. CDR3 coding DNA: TGCGCCAGCAGCCAGGCAGGTCTAGCGGGAGGAGACACCGGGGAGCTGTTTTTT.

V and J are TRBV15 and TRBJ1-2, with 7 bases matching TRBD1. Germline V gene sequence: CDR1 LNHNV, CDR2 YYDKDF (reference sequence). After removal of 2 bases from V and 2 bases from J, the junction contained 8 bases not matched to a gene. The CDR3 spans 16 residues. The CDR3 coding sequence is TGTGCCACCAGCAGACTAAGGGACAGAGGAAACTATGGCTACACCTTC. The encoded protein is CATSRLRDRGNYGYTF. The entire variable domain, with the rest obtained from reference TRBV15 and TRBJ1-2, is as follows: DAMVIQNPRYQVTQFGKPVTLSCSQTLNHNVMYWYQQKSSQAPKLLFHYYDKDFNNEADTPDNFQSRRPNTSFCFLDIRSPGLGDTAMYLCATSRLRDRGNYGYTFGSGTRLTVV.

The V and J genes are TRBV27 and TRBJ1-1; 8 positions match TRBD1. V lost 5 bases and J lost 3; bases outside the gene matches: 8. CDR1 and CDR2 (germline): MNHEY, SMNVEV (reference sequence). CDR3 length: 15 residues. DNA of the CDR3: TGTGCCAGCAGTCCCTGGACAGGGATGGACACTGAAGCTTTCTTT. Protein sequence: CASSPWTGMDTEAFF.

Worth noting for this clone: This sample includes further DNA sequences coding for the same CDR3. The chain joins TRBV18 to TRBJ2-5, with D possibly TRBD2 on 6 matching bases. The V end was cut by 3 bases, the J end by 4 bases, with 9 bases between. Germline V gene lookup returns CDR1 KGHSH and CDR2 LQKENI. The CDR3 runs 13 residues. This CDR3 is CASSPTGGETQYF. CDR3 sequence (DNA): TGTGCCAGCTCACCGACCGGGGGAGAGACCCAGTACTTC.

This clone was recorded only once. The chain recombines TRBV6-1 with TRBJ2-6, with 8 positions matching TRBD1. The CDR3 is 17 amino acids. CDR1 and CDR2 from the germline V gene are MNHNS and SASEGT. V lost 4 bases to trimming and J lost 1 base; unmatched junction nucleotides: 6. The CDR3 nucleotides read TGTGCCAGCAGTGTGGACAGGGCGGGTTCTGGGGCCAACGTCCTGACTTTC. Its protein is CASSVDRAGSGANVLTF.

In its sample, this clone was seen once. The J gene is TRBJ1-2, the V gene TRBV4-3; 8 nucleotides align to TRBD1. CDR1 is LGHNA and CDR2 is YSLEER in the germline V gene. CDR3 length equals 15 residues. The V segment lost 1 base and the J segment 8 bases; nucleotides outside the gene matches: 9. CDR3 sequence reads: CASSQANDRGGGYTF. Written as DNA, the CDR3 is TGCGCCAGCAGCCAAGCGAACGACAGGGGAGGAGGCTACACCTTC.

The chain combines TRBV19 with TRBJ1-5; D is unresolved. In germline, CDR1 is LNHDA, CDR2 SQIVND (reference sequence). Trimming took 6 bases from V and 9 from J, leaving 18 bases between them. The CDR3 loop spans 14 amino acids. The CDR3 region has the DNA TGTGCCAGTAGGATTAGTTGGACGGCTGGGCCCCAGCATTTT. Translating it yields CASRISWTAGPQHF.

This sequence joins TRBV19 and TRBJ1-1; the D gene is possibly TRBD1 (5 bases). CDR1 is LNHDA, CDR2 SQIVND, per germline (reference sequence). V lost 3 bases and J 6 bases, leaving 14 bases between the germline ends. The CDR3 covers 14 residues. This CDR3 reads CASSMQPGYAEAFF. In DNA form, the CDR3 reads TGTGCCAGTAGTATGCAACCAGGGTACGCTGAAGCTTTCTTT. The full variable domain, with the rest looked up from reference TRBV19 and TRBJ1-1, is DGGITQSPKYLFRKEGQNVTLSCEQNLNHDAMYWYRQDPGQGLRLIYYSQIVNDFQKGDIAEGYSVSREKKESFPLTVTSAQKNPTAFYLCASSMQPGYAEAFFGQGTRLTVV.

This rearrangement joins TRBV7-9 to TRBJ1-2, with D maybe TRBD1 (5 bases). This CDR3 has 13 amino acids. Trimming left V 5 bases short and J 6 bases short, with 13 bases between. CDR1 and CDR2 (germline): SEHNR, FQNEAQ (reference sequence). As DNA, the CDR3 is TGTGCCAGCAGCCCTCAGGGATATGATGGCTACACCTTC. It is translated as CASSPQGYDGYTF.